Described below is a single TCR beta chain sequence and its context. Its antigen is unidentified. This specimen belongs to a study of blood T cells in healthy people across ages. General observations from the study: Roughly linearly, TCR beta diversity per million T cells fell as age increased.

From germline, CDR1 is MGHRA and CDR2 YSYEKL. Trimming removed 2 bases at V and 0 bases at J, with 8 bases between. CDR3 length: 15 residues. The authors ran a second PCR of roughly 6 to 12 cycles using a sample-barcoded 5' primer and a J-beta primer mix. Tagging of each cDNA molecule was performed by a template-switch adaptor with 12 random nucleotides. TCRdb re-analysed the 5' RACE reads in MiXCR, keeping a single row per CDR3 protein. The sample lists over a million distinct CDR3 sequences, about 23% occurring once. The same specimen was also included in a second study, on T cells of mothers and their children. That source adds: In this cohort, donors were a few healthy Caucasian mothers plus their six children. Researchers found no T cell clones that were persistent and microchimeric.

The sequenced sample was blood. The rearrangement links TRBV4-1 to TRBJ2-4, with D unresolved. The sequence came from a girl aged 2-10 years in good health. The CDR3 bases are TGCGCCAGCAGCCAATCTGAAATAGCCAAAAACATTCAGTACTTC. Protein: CASSQSEIAKNIQYF.